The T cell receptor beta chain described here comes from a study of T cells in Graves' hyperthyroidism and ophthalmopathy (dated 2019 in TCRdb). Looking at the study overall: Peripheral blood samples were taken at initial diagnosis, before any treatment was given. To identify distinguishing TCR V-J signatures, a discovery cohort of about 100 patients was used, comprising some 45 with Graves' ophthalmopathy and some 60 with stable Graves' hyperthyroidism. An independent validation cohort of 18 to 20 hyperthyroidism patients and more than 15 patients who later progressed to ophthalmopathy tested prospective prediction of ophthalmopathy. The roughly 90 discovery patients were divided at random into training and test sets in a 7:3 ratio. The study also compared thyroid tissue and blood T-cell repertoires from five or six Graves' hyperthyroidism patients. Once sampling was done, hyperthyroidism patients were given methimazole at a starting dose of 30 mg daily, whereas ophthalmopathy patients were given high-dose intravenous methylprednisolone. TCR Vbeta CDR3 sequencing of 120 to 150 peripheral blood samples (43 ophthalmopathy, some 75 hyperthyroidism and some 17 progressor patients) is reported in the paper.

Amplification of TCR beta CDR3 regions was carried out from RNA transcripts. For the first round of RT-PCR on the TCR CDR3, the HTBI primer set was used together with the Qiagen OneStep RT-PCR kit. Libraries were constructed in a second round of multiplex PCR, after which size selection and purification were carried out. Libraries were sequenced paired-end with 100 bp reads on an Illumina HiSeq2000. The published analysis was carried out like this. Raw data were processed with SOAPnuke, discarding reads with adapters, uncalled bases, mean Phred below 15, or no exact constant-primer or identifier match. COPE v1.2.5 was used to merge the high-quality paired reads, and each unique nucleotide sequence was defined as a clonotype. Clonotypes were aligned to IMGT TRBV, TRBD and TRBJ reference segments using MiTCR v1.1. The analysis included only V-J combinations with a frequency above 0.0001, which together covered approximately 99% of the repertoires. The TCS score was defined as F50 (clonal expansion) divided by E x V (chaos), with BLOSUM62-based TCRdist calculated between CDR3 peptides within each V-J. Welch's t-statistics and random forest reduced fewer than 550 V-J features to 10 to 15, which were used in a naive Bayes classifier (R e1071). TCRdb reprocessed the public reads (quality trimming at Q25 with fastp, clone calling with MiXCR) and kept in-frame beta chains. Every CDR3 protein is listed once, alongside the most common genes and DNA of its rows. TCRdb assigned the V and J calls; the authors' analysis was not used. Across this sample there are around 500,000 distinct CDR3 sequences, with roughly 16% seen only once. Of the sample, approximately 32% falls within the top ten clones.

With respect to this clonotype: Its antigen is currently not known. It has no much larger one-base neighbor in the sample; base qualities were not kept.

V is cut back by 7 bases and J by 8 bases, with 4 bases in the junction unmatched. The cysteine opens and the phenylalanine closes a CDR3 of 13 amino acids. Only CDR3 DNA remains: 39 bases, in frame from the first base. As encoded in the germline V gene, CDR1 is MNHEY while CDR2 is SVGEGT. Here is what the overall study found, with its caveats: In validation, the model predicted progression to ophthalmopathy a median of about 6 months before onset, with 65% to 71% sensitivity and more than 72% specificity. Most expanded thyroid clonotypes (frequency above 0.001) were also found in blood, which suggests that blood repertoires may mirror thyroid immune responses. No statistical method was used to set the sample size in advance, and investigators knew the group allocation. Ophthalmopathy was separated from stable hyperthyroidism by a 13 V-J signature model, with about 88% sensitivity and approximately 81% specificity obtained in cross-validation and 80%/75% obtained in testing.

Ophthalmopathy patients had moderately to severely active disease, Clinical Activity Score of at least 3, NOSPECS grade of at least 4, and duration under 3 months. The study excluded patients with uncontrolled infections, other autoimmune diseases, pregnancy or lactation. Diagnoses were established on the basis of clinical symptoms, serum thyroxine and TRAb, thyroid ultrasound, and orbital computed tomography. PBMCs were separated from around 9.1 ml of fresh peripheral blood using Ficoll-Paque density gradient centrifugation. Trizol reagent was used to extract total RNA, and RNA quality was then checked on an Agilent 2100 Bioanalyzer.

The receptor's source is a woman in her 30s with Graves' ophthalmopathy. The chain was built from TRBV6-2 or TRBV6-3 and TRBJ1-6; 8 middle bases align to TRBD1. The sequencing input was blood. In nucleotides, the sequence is TGTGCCAGCACCACGGACAGGGATTCACCCCTCCACTTT. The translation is CASTTDRDSPLHF.